This T cell receptor beta chain was observed in a study of shared clonotypes between healthy human individuals (dated by TCRdb to the early 2020s). For context, the study as a whole: Three men and two women, aged 18 to 49 years, made up the cohort. Different laboratories and diverse techniques were used to prepare libraries and sequence TCR repertoires, to increase sequencing depth and limit assay-specific biases. Blood TCR repertoires of roughly five healthy adults were deeply sequenced to estimate repertoire size and the extent of clonotype sharing between individuals. Each donor's leukapheresis produced roughly between roughly 0.85 and 9.5 billion PBMCs. For each donor, CD4 naive and CD4 memory were each given three plates, CD8 naive was given two plates, and CD8 memory was given one plate. The research as a whole found: Clonotypes shared by all four sorted-subset donors showed higher generation probabilities than non-shared clonotypes. About 5% of naive CD4, 3% to 3.5% of naive CD8, approximately 2.2% of memory CD4, and about 0.4% of memory CD8 clonotypes were shared across several donors. The small number of donors limited the genetic and exposure-history diversity represented. Naive subsets generally had larger estimated clonotype richness than memory subsets did. Sampling was restricted to blood, and TCR repertoires in tissue are likely to differ from TCR repertoires in blood. Incomplete sequencing was indicated by rarefaction of sorted-subset datasets, despite the large sequencing depth. Based on pairwise subsampling, the degree of clonotype sharing among donors was expected to be affected by sequencing depth.

TCR CDR3 regions were amplified from genomic DNA by multiplex PCR using the deep immunoSEQ assay. Extracted genomic DNA from each cell subset was distributed evenly across all wells of several immunoSEQ 96-well plates, and each plate was treated as a replicate. Each replicate PCR for sorted subsets received around 200 ng genomic DNA, equal to roughly 29,000 T cell genomes. Purified libraries were measured with a Qubit 3.0 fluorometer, size-checked on a Bioanalyzer 2100, and measured again with the KAPA Library Quantification kit. A separate single-read 150-cycle Illumina NextSeq 550 flow cell was used to sequence each immunoSEQ 96-well plate. Processing in the source paper ran as follows. The immunoSEQ output contained only junctional sequences without quality scores, so filtering could not match that applied to full-length reads. To assign V/J genes and CDR3, sequences were annotated using PyIR, a Python wrapper for IgBLAST v1.9, with IMGT germline references. Reads with weak V/J assignments (E-value above 1e-6), missing CDR3, stop codons, out-of-frame junctions, or ambiguous translated residues were removed. V3J clonotypes were defined as sequences sharing an identical inferred V gene, J gene, and CDR3 amino acid sequence. The percentage overlap between two repertoires was calculated by dividing the number of shared unique clonotypes by the size of the smaller repertoire. Richness of each repertoire was evaluated using RTK rarefaction, the Chao1 estimator, and Recon v2.1 estimates of unobserved clonotypes. For all TCRbeta clonotypes obtained by the gDNA method from a handful of donors, generation probabilities were computed with OLGA. TCRdb took over this immuneACCESS table, retaining in-frame rearrangements with V and J assigned. Such tables are incomplete; in checked studies, under half of the missing clones stem from an unresolved V gene, and the remainder is unexplained. That table supplies the V and J calls and clone size; D and trimming were determined from the DNA. For this sample the table gives roughly 2,000,000 clones, of which around 93% were detected only once. The biggest ten clones account for 1.5% to 2% of the sample.

From the germline V gene, CDR1 is MNHEY and CDR2 is SVGAGI. V has 2 bases trimmed and J has 5 bases trimmed; junction bases matching no gene number 5. Taken from cysteine to phenylalanine, the CDR3 has 14 residues. The DNA shown is the 42-base CDR3, in frame from base 1. For the CD8 naive samples, CD45RO-negative cells were positively selected for CCR7, yielding a CD45RA+CCR7+ population from which TemRA cells were excluded. The donors were healthy, HIV-negative adults who had no recently reported acute infections or vaccinations. Every donor was a Caucasian adult residing in Nashville, Tennessee, USA. After blood collection by leukapheresis, PBMCs were isolated using Ficoll-Histopaque density gradient centrifugation and then cryopreserved in the vapor phase of liquid nitrogen. Analytical flow cytometry was used to check the purity and quantity of every magnetically sorted T cell population. From each sorted fraction, genomic DNA was isolated and quantified by UV absorbance on a Nanodrop 2000c.

Worth noting for this clone: The clone's antigen remains unknown. No much larger clonotype is one base removed from it; base qualities were not supplied.

The V and J segments used are TRBV6-5 and TRBJ1-1; TRBD1 matches 7 bases in the middle. The source of this sequence is a man aged 18 to 29 in good health. Some clones in this sample may be carry-over from other donors' samples. Sample: naive CD8+ T cells from PBMCs. According to the study, the label for this sample's cell subset or site signals: CD45RA+CCR7+. CDR3 loop: CASSYETGMTEAFF. The DNA sequence is TGTGCCAGCAGTTACGAGACAGGGATGACTGAAGCTTTCTTT.